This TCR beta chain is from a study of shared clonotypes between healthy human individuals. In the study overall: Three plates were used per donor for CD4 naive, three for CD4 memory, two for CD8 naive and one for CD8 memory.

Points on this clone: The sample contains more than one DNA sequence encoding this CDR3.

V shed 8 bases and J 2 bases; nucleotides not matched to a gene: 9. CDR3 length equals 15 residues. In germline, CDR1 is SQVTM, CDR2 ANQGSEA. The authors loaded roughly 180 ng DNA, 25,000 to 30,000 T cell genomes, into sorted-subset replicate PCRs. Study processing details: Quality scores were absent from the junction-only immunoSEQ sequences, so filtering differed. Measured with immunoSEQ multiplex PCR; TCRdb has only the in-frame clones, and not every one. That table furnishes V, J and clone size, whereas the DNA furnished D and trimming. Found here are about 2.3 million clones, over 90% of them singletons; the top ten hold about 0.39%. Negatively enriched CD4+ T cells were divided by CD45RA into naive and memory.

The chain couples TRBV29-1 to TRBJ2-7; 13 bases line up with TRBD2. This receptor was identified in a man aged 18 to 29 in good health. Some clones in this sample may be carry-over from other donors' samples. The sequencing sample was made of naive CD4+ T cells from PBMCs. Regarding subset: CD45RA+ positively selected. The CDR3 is CSFAFGTSGAYEQYF. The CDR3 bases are TGCAGCTTCGCATTCGGGACTAGCGGGGCCTACGAGCAGTACTTC.